This is a list of T cell receptor beta chains from one sample in a study of T cell responses to AZD1222 COVID-19 vaccine. The assay was immunoSEQ multiplex PCR, and TCRdb's table has in-frame clones only and misses some. The sample includes under 200,000 clones, about 90% of them seen just once. Sequencing used peripheral blood, obtained on day 0 of AZD1222 vaccination. These receptors came from an adult in good health. The CDR3 runs from the conserved cysteine through the conserved F or W. A D gene is named only where the DNA matches it firmly. The size of a clone is reported for some rows only, either as once, few or many, or as a class for expanded clones.

abundance	j_gene	v_gene	d_gene	CDR3aa	CDR3nt
-	TRBJ1-4	TRBV30	-	CAWSVRWGPPNEKLFF	TGTGCCTGGAGTGTAAGATGGGGTCCGCCTAATGAAAAACTGTTTTTT
-	TRBJ2-7	TRBV9	-	CASSVGQGTDSYEQYF	TGTGCCAGCAGCGTAGGGCAGGGGACCGACTCCTACGAGCAGTACTTC
-	TRBJ1-2	TRBV15	-	CATSLGGAGYTF	TGTGCCACCAGCCTAGGGGGGGCTGGCTACACCTTC
-	TRBJ2-2	TRBV7-2	-	CASSLGPGNTGELFF	TGTGCCAGCAGCTTAGGCCCAGGGAACACCGGGGAGCTGTTTTTT
-	TRBJ2-5	TRBV25-1	TRBD2	CASSPLAGGAETQYF	TGTGCCAGCAGCCCTCTAGCGGGGGGTGCGGAGACCCAGTACTTC
-	TRBJ2-7	TRBV19	-	CASSITFGGYEQYF	TGTGCCAGTAGTATAACGTTTGGAGGCTACGAGCAGTACTTC
-	TRBJ1-5	TRBV10-1	-	CASSPSGVVQPQHF	TGCGCCAGCAGCCCTTCGGGGGTAGTTCAGCCCCAGCATTTT
once	TRBJ2-5	TRBV12-3/TRBV12-4	-	CASSFLKETQYF	TGTGCCAGCAGTTTTTTAAAGGAGACCCAGTACTTC
-	TRBJ1-5	TRBV20-1	-	CSASRRTFNQPQHF	TGCAGTGCTAGTCGGCGGACGTTCAATCAGCCCCAGCATTTT
-	TRBJ2-7	TRBV28	-	CASSLQGGSYEQYF	TGTGCCAGCAGTCTGCAAGGGGGTTCCTACGAGCAGTACTTC
-	TRBJ2-7	TRBV28	-	CASSLVSIYEQYF	TGTGCCAGCAGTTTAGTCAGCATCTACGAGCAGTACTTC
-	TRBJ2-2	TRBV7-9	TRBD2	CASSTSGRNTGELFF	TGTGCCAGCAGCACTAGCGGGAGAAACACCGGGGAGCTGTTTTTT
-	TRBJ1-6	TRBV6-6	-	CASSDGQNNSPLHF	TGTGCCAGCAGCGACGGGCAGAATAATTCACCCCTCCACTTT
-	TRBJ1-2	TRBV19	TRBD1	CASSIRDRGYGYTF	TGTGCCAGTAGTATCCGGGACAGGGGCTATGGCTACACCTTC
once	TRBJ1-1	TRBV2	TRBD1	CASSGTGAGVGSTEAFF	TGTGCCAGCAGTGGGACAGGGGCTGGTGTGGGGAGCACTGAAGCTTTCTTT
-	TRBJ1-2	TRBV28	-	CASSFPQGYSYGYTF	TGTGCCAGCAGTTTCCCACAGGGCTATAGCTATGGCTACACCTTC
-	TRBJ2-3	TRBV30	-	CAWSQPAGFTDTQYF	TGTGCCTGGAGCCAACCGGCAGGGTTCACAGATACGCAGTATTTT
-	TRBJ1-6	TRBV4-1	TRBD1	CASSQGSQGVSPLHF	TGCGCCAGCAGCCAAGGTTCACAGGGGGTCTCACCCCTCCACTTT
-	TRBJ1-5	TRBV10-3	-	CATQRGSNQPQHF	TGTGCCACCCAGCGGGGGTCCAATCAGCCCCAGCATTTT
-	TRBJ1-1	TRBV21-1	-	CASSFRDSKFTTEAFF	TGTGCCAGCAGCTTCCGGGACAGTAAATTTACCACTGAAGCTTTCTTT
once	TRBJ1-6	TRBV25-1	-	CASSVSRQDSPLHF	TGTGCCAGCAGTGTCAGTAGACAGGATTCACCCCTCCACTTT
-	TRBJ1-1	TRBV6-1	-	CASSDERGTEAFF	TGTGCCAGCAGTGATGAACGCGGCACTGAAGCTTTCTTT
-	TRBJ1-1	TRBV6-5	-	CASSYTDVNTEAFF	TGTGCCAGCAGTTACACCGACGTGAACACTGAAGCTTTCTTT
-	TRBJ1-4	TRBV14	-	CASSQDSIGAGSGEKLFF	TGTGCCAGCAGCCAAGATTCAATTGGGGCGGGAAGCGGTGAAAAACTGTTTTTT
-	TRBJ1-2	TRBV5-1	-	CASSPGPEAYGYTF	TGCGCCAGCAGCCCCGGTCCCGAGGCTTATGGCTACACCTTC
-	TRBJ1-1	TRBV5-1	TRBD1	CASSVQGDDTEAFF	TGCGCCAGCAGCGTACAGGGGGATGACACTGAAGCTTTCTTT
-	TRBJ1-1	TRBV14	-	CASSETTDVRAFF	TGTGCCAGCAGCGAAACGACAGACGTGCGCGCTTTCTTT
-	TRBJ2-3	TRBV11-2	-	CASSSVGGFGTDTQYF	TGTGCCAGCAGCTCCGTGGGAGGTTTCGGCACAGATACGCAGTATTTT
-	TRBJ1-1	TRBV9	-	CASSAHQSGVTEAFF	TGTGCCAGCAGCGCCCACCAGTCCGGGGTTACTGAAGCTTTCTTT
-	TRBJ2-3	TRBV7-2	-	CASSMPSTDTQYF	TGTGCCAGCAGCATGCCTAGCACAGATACGCAGTATTTT
-	TRBJ1-2	TRBV9	TRBD1	CASSGNRDRLNYGYTF	TGTGCCAGCAGCGGAAACCGGGACAGACTTAACTATGGCTACACCTTC
-	TRBJ1-5	TRBV23-1	-	CANGGSQPQHF	TGCGCCAATGGAGGTTCGCAGCCCCAGCATTTT
-	TRBJ2-5	TRBV19	TRBD1	CASSGTGPETQYF	TGTGCCAGTAGTGGGACAGGGCCAGAGACCCAGTACTTC
-	TRBJ1-2	TRBV5-4	-	CASSAVSGRNYGYTF	TGTGCCAGCAGCGCGGTTTCAGGCAGGAACTATGGCTACACCTTC
-	TRBJ1-2	TRBV5-1	-	CASSPDGTSWGYTF	TGCGCCAGCAGCCCGGACGGAACCTCATGGGGCTACACCTTC
-	TRBJ1-2	TRBV11-2	TRBD1	CASSSGQGAGYTF	TGTGCCAGCAGCTCGGGACAGGGGGCTGGCTACACCTTC
-	TRBJ1-5	TRBV30	-	CAWSVGNGNQPQHF	TGTGCCTGGAGTGTGGGGAACGGCAATCAGCCCCAGCATTTT
once	TRBJ2-2	TRBV30	-	CAWSVAPDRQAGELFF	TGTGCCTGGAGTGTAGCCCCCGATCGGCAGGCCGGGGAGCTGTTTTTT
-	TRBJ1-3	TRBV4-1	-	CASSRPPGNTIYF	TGCGCCAGCAGCCGCCCCCCTGGAAACACCATATATTTT
-	TRBJ2-7	TRBV7-9	TRBD1	CASSLYGEGQGSEQYF	TGTGCCAGCAGCTTATACGGAGAGGGACAGGGAAGCGAGCAGTACTTC
-	TRBJ1-1	TRBV4-3	-	CASSQDWSLGAFF	TGCGCCAGCAGCCAAGATTGGAGTCTGGGGGCTTTCTTT
once	TRBJ2-1	TRBV5-1	-	CASSLEPYQYEQFF	TGCGCCAGCAGCTTGGAGCCTTACCAGTATGAGCAGTTCTTC
-	TRBJ2-3	TRBV4-3	-	CASSQAHLGRDTQYF	TGCGCCAGCAGCCAAGCCCATCTGGGGCGTGATACGCAGTATTTT
-	TRBJ1-2	TRBV11-2	TRBD1	CASSLGTGGIYGYTF	TGTGCCAGCAGCTTAGGGACAGGGGGCATCTATGGCTACACCTTC
-	TRBJ1-2	TRBV28	-	CASSAEGYGYTF	TGTGCCAGCAGTGCGGAAGGCTATGGCTACACCTTC
-	TRBJ2-2	TRBV11-3	-	CASSLAGDDTGELFF	TGTGCCAGCAGCTTAGCGGGAGATGACACCGGGGAGCTGTTTTTT
once	TRBJ1-4	TRBV5-4	-	CASSLGGAEGKLFF	TGTGCCAGCAGCTTGGGGGGGGCTGAAGGGAAACTGTTTTTT
-	TRBJ2-1	TRBV9	TRBD2	CASSTTSGSSNEQFF	TGTGCCAGCAGCACGACTAGCGGGAGTTCCAATGAGCAGTTCTTC
once	TRBJ1-1	TRBV19	-	CASSISQLNTEAFF	TGTGCCAGTAGTATCTCCCAGCTGAACACTGAAGCTTTCTTT